Listed below are T cell receptor beta chains from one sample, sequenced in a study of T cells after somatic rescue of genetic block. Repertoires were generated with immunoSEQ multiplex PCR, while TCRdb's copy carries only in-frame clones and drops some. The sample carries about 120,000 clones, just over 90% recorded once. The specimen was peripheral blood mononuclear cells (PBMCs). The receptors were sampled from a woman between 18 and 30 years old. Both conserved end residues are trimmed from each CDR3.

j_call	v_call	cdr3_aa
TRBJ2-5	TRBV5-1	ASSPRGVTRGGETQY
TRBJ2-6	TRBV21-1	ASSKEEGLSLPGANVLT
TRBJ1-2	TRBV30	AWGTGGRYGYT
TRBJ2-2	TRBV9	ASARPTGELF
TRBJ1-2	TRBV30	AWSTNRGKDYGYT
TRBJ2-4	TRBV4-3	ASSQKPGGTSNIQY
TRBJ2-2	TRBV30	AWSDRGNTGELF
TRBJ2-5	TRBV9	ASSVAPGGGETQY
TRBJ1-2	TRBV7-2	ASSDRTGDGYT
TRBJ2-1	TRBV10-3	AITPSGTSGGGEQF
TRBJ2-3	TRBV4-2	ASSHPTETDTQY
TRBJ2-2	TRBV2	ASSGQGTGELF